A single sample is the source of the 29 T cell receptor beta chains below, sequenced in a study of cytomegalovirus exposure and HLA in healthy donors. The PCR made use of 60 Vbeta and 13 Jbeta primers. Profiled with immunoSEQ multiplex PCR; TCRdb holds only in-frame clones, not every one. The table records approximately 180,000 clones, under 85% of them present only once. Source material: PBMCs. The receptors originated from a man younger than 35 in good health and CMV-seronegative.

The chain carries TRBV14 and TRBJ1-1; D perhaps matches TRBD1 (6 bases). With 3 bases removed from V and 0 bases from J, the gap between germline ends came to 11 bases. Germline CDR1 is SGHDN and CDR2 is FVKESK. The CDR3 totals 15 residues. CDR3 nucleotides: TGTGCCAGCAGCCACTATAGGGGGATGAACACTGAAGCTTTCTTT. Amino acids: CASSHYRGMNTEAFF. The full variable domain, rest sourced from reference TRBV14 and TRBJ1-1, is EAGVTQFPSHSVIEKGQTVTLRCDPISGHDNLYWYRRVMGKEIKFLLHFVKESKQDESGMPNNRFLAERTGGTYSTLKVQPAELEDSGVYFCASSHYRGMNTEAFFGQGTRLTVV.

The rearrangement uses TRBV5-1 and TRBJ2-1, with 10 bases fitting TRBD2. The CDR3 runs to 15 residues. The germline V gene encodes CDR1 SGHRS and CDR2 YFSETQ. J gave up 4 bases and V 2 bases, and 3 bases lay outside the gene matches. Here the CDR3 DNA reads TGCGCCAGCAGCTTAGAGCGGGGGGGTTACAATGAGCAGTTCTTC. It encodes CASSLERGGYNEQFF.

Only a few counts were recorded for this clone. The rearrangement uses TRBV5-1 and TRBJ1-4; D might be TRBD1 (6 bases). Trimming removed 5 bases from V and 4 bases from J, with 12 bases in between. The CDR3 has 14 residues. Germline CDR1 SGHRS, CDR2 YFSETQ. In DNA, the CDR3 is TGCGCCAGCAGACGGACAGCGAGTAATGAAAAACTGTTTTTT. Its translation is CASRRTASNEKLFF.

The chain employs TRBV5-1 and TRBJ1-1; D gene ambiguous. The CDR3 consists of 15 residues. The V gene lost 0 bases and the J gene lost 2 bases, with 11 bases spanning the gap. Germline CDR1 is SGHRS and CDR2 is YFSETQ. The CDR3 nucleotides are TGCGCCAGCAGCTTGGGGTTTCGGGAAAACACTGAAGCTTTCTTT. This codes for CASSLGFRENTEAFF.

In this sample, this clone turned up once. V is TRBV21-1 and J is TRBJ2-5; TRBD1, as called in the table, went unchecked against the DNA. TRBV21-1 is designated a pseudogene. The CDR3 extends over 14 amino acids. The CDR3 sequence: CASSKGDTKETQYF. The CDR3 DNA reads as TGTGCCAGCAGCAAGGGGGACACGAAAGAGACCCAGTACTTC.

Only one count was recorded for this clone. The same CDR3 arises from other DNA sequences in this sample as well. The gene calls are TRBV29-1 and TRBJ2-7; D is possibly TRBD2 (5 bases). Germline-derived CDR1 and CDR2 are SQVTM and ANQGSEA. The germline V and J ends were trimmed by 2 bases and 7 bases, with 9 bases remaining between them. The CDR3 runs to 11 residues. The DNA for the CDR3 is TGCAGCGTTGAATCCGGGGTTGAGCAGTACTTC. Amino acids: CSVESGVEQYF.

The chain recombines TRBV27 with TRBJ1-2, with 9 bases matching TRBD1. Germline assignment: CDR1 MNHEY and CDR2 SMNVEV (reference sequence). V lost 5 bases and J lost 8; bases outside the gene matches: 6. The CDR3 runs to 13 residues. CDR3 DNA: TGTGCCAGCAGTCTACGGACAGGGGACGGCTACACCTTC. Protein product: CASSLRTGDGYTF.

V gene TRBV6-1 combines with J gene TRBJ1-5; TRBD1 agrees at 8 bases. Trimming removed 3 bases from V and 9 bases from J; junction bases left unmatched: 4. Germline V gives CDR1 MNHNS, CDR2 SASEGT. The CDR3 totals 13 residues. The CDR3 nucleotides are TGTGCCAGCAGTGAGACAGGGGCCCTGCCCCAGCATTTT. Its protein is CASSETGALPQHF.

The chain carries TRBV9 and TRBJ2-1; a weak D match, TRBD2 (6 bases). Germline CDR1 SGDLS, CDR2 YYNGEE. This CDR3 is built from 15 residues. Trimming shortened V by 7 bases and J by 7 bases, and 21 bases separated the two germline ends. The CDR3 protein is CASSLGTAAWNEQFF. The CDR3 nucleotides are TGTGCCAGCTCTCTTGGGACTGCCGCGTGGAATGAGCAGTTCTTC.

The chain is built from TRBV28 and TRBJ1-3, with 8 bases fitting TRBD1. The CDR3 sequence is 16 residues long. Germline V gives CDR1 MDHEN, CDR2 SYDVKM. Unmatched junction bases numbered 9, after V lost 8 bases and J lost 0 bases. CDR3 DNA sequence: TGTGCCAGCGGGACAGGTGCCCTTTTCTCTGGAAACACCATATATTTT. Amino acids: CASGTGALFSGNTIYF. The variable domain in full, completed from reference TRBV28 and TRBJ1-3, reads DVKVTQSSRYLVKRTGEKVFLECVQDMDHENMFWYRQDPGLGLRLIYFSYDVKMKEKGDIPEGYSVSREKKERFSLILESASTNQTSMYLCASGTGALFSGNTIYFGEGSWLTVV.

This clone was observed a handful of times. The V and J genes are TRBV6-6 and TRBJ2-4, with TRBD1 as a possible D gene (5 bases). The V end was cut by 6 bases, the J end by 3 bases, with 18 bases between. The CDR3 length is 16 residues. Germline V gene data show CDR1 as MNHNY and CDR2 as SVGAGI (reference sequence). CDR3 protein: CASSPRTPWGKNIQYF. CDR3 DNA sequence: TGTGCCAGCAGCCCTAGGACACCCTGGGGCAAAAACATTCAGTACTTC.

The chain employs TRBV7-2 and TRBJ2-7, with 9 bases matching TRBD2. Trimming took 1 base from V and 1 from J; bases not matched to a gene: 2. This CDR3 is 15 amino acids long. CDR1 SGHTA and CDR2 FQGNSA come from the germline V gene. The CDR3 sequence is CASSLVLAGSYEQYF. CDR3 coding DNA: TGTGCCAGCAGCTTAGTTCTAGCGGGATCCTACGAGCAGTACTTC.

The chain combines TRBV18 with TRBJ1-5; D unclear. Germline V CDR1 and CDR2: KGHSH, LQKENI. The CDR3 is made up of 16 amino acids. V lost 1 base, J lost 2 bases, and 12 bases lay in between. CDR3 sequence (DNA): TGTGCCAGCTCACCACGGGTGAATGAGGGCAATCAGCCCCAGCATTTT. This encodes CASSPRVNEGNQPQHF.

The gene calls are TRBV7-6 and TRBJ1-4; 7 nucleotides agree with TRBD1. After removal of 7 bases from V and 4 bases from J, the junction contained 9 bases not matched to a gene. CDR3 size: 15 residues. Looked up from germline, CDR1 is SGHVS and CDR2 is FNYEAQ. CDR3 in amino acids: CASKRKGQINEKLFF. In DNA form, the CDR3 reads TGTGCCAGCAAACGCAAGGGACAGATTAATGAAAAACTGTTTTTT.

A few counts support this clone. CDR3 sequence (DNA): TGCGCCAGCAGCCAAGAAGGGGGTACTGGGGCCAACGTCCTGACTTTC. It specifies CASSQEGGTGANVLTF. This rearrangement joins TRBV4-3 to TRBJ2-6; the D gene is possibly TRBD1 (6 bases). V was trimmed by 0 bases and J by 2 bases, leaving 8 bases between them. Germline V CDR1 and CDR2: LGHNA, YSLEER. The CDR3 is 16 residues long.

The rearrangement links TRBV4-2 to TRBJ2-3, with 10 positions matching TRBD1. J was trimmed by 3 bases and V by 4 bases; bases with no gene match: 4. Looked up from germline, CDR1 is LGHNA and CDR2 is YNFKEQ. The CDR3 covers 15 residues. The CDR3 spells CASSPRTGGTDTQYF. The CDR3 bases are TGTGCCAGCAGCCCGCGGACAGGGGGGACAGATACGCAGTATTTT.

In its sample, this clone was seen once. The V call is TRBV11-2, the J call TRBJ2-1, with 15 bases fitting TRBD2. CDR3 length: 17 amino acids. Germline-derived CDR1 and CDR2 are SGHAT and FQNNGV. The ends lost 5 bases at V and 9 bases at J; junction bases unmatched: 11. The CDR3 DNA sequence: TGTGCCAGCAGCGTCGGACTAGCGGGAGGGGCTCGTGGTGAGCAGTTCTTC. It yields the protein CASSVGLAGGARGEQFF.

The sample holds one count of this clone. The genes are TRBV7-9 and TRBJ2-5, with a possible D match to TRBD2 (5 bases). Between the trimmed V and J ends, which lost 2 bases and 4 bases, there was a span of 17 bases. Germline-derived CDR1 and CDR2 are SEHNR and FQNEAQ (reference sequence). There are 16 residues in the CDR3. CDR3 residues: CASSLMQSGERETQYF. The CDR3 nucleotides are TGTGCCAGCAGCTTAATGCAGTCCGGGGAAAGAGAGACCCAGTACTTC.

This rearrangement joins TRBV6-5 to TRBJ2-5; 8 bases match TRBD1. J gave up 3 bases and V 2 bases, and 8 bases lay outside the gene matches. Per germline, CDR1 MNHEY and CDR2 SVGAGI. This CDR3 contains 16 residues. Here the CDR3 reads CASSYQPTGDKETQYF. The CDR3 region has the DNA TGTGCCAGCAGTTACCAGCCGACAGGGGACAAAGAGACCCAGTACTTC.

The CDR3 sequence is CASSLGQGNSGANVLTF. CDR3 DNA: TGTGCCAGCAGCTTGGGACAGGGAAACTCTGGGGCCAACGTCCTGACTTTC. This chain links TRBV7-8 with TRBJ2-6; 9 nucleotides align to TRBD1. Unmatched junction bases numbered 3, after V lost 3 bases and J lost 0 bases. The CDR3 contains 17 residues. The V gene's germline CDR1 is SGHVS and CDR2 FQNEAQ.

This rearrangement joins TRBV19 to TRBJ2-1; 8 bases line up with TRBD1. The CDR3 has 15 residues. The trim removed 3 bases at V and 6 bases at J, leaving 7 bases unmatched. Germline CDR1 is LNHDA and CDR2 is SQIVND (reference sequence). CDR3 region: CASSMADRVGNEQFF. CDR3 DNA sequence: TGTGCCAGTAGTATGGCGGACAGGGTGGGCAATGAGCAGTTCTTC. The full variable domain, in which reference TRBV19 and TRBJ2-1 provide the parts outside the CDR3, is DGGITQSPKYLFRKEGQNVTLSCEQNLNHDAMYWYRQDPGQGLRLIYYSQIVNDFQKGDIAEGYSVSREKKESFPLTVTSAQKNPTAFYLCASSMADRVGNEQFFGPGTRLTVL.

The chain couples TRBV21-1 to TRBJ2-1; TRBD1 reflects the table's D call only, with no check against the DNA. TRBV21-1 corresponds to a pseudogene. This CDR3 is 18 amino acids long. CDR3 nucleotide sequence: TGTGCCAGCAGCCGTGGGACAGGGGCTACGCCCTCCTACAATGAGCAGTTCTTC. This codes for CASSRGTGATPSYNEQFF.

CDR3 in DNA: TGCAGTGCTGGAACGGGGTTTGAAGCTTTCTTT. This codes for CSAGTGFEAFF. The gene calls are TRBV20-1 and TRBJ1-1; no clear D gene. V gave up 5 bases and J gave up 7 bases, with 11 bases separating them. Germline values: CDR1 DFQATT, CDR2 SNEGSKA (reference sequence). This CDR3 has 11 amino acids.

The gene calls are TRBV6-5 and TRBJ2-7; unclear D gene. Germline CDR1 and CDR2: MNHEY and SVGAGI. V dropped 6 bases and J dropped 0 bases, with 6 bases sitting between them. CDR3 length: 12 amino acids. CDR3 in DNA: TGTGCCAGCAGGTCAGGCTCCTACGAGCAGTACTTC. Translated: CASRSGSYEQYF.

This clone was seen more than once but under ten times. The chain employs TRBV5-6 and TRBJ1-1; no clear D gene. From germline, CDR1 is SGHDT and CDR2 YYEEEE. The ends were cut back, 2 bases at V and 7 bases at J, with 9 bases in the middle. The CDR3 has 12 residues. The CDR3 sequence: CASSLAFGEAFF. The CDR3 nucleotides read TGTGCCAGCAGCTTAGCATTCGGTGAAGCTTTCTTT. The whole variable domain, remainder taken from reference TRBV5-6 and TRBJ1-1, is DAGVTQSPTHLIKTRGQQVTLRCSPKSGHDTVSWYQQALGQGPQFIFQYYEEEERQRGNFPDRFSGHQFPNYSSELNVNALLLGDSALYLCASSLAFGEAFFGQGTRLTVV.

The chain is built from TRBV6-6 and TRBJ1-5; 7 bases are shared with TRBD1. CDR1 MNHNY and CDR2 SVGAGI come from the germline V gene (reference sequence). Germline trimming cut 3 bases from V and 1 base from J; bases unmatched to any gene: 6. The CDR3 sequence is 16 residues long. The CDR3 loop reads CASSYSTGVSNQPQHF. The CDR3 DNA follows: TGTGCCAGCAGTTATTCTACAGGGGTAAGCAATCAGCCCCAGCATTTT.

The chain uses TRBV29-1 and TRBJ2-7; 10 bases are a match to TRBD2. CDR1 and CDR2 from the germline V gene are SQVTM and ANQGSEA. V lost 4 bases, J lost 3 bases, and 6 bases stayed unmatched. The CDR3 spans 14 residues. CDR3 residues: CSVVLAGSLYEQYF. Here the CDR3 DNA reads TGCAGCGTTGTACTAGCGGGAAGCCTCTACGAGCAGTACTTC.

In the case of this clone: Compared with germline, one end of the junction differs, possibly owing to a read error. The chain employs TRBV19 and TRBJ1-5, with D hard to call. This CDR3 is 13 amino acids long. Germline CDR1 LNHDA, CDR2 SQIVND (reference sequence). As DNA, the CDR3 is TGTGCCAGTAGTTTAGATGTAAATCAGCCCCAGCATTTT. Amino acid sequence: CASSLDVNQPQHF.

The chain uses TRBV19 and TRBJ1-4; no clear D gene. The germline V gene has CDR1 LNHDA and CDR2 SQIVND (reference sequence). The germline V and J ends were trimmed by 4 bases and 8 bases, with 20 bases remaining between them. This CDR3 is built from 16 residues. This chain's CDR3 is CASSKEGLFIIEKLFF. CDR3 nucleotide sequence: TGTGCCAGTAGTAAGGAGGGCCTATTTATAATCGAAAAACTGTTTTTT.